The T cell receptor (beta chain) under discussion was sequenced for a study of PD-1 blockade in classical Hodgkin lymphoma. Study observations and caveats: Newly diagnosed patients were said to have less baseline TCR diversity than healthy donors did. The study found that TCR diversity rose significantly by C4D1 in CD4+ but not CD8+ cells. Partial responders and progressors had significantly lower baseline TCR diversity.

This clone was observed a few times. As yet, its antigen is unknown. TCRdb keeps only in-frame clones here, not all; method: immunoSEQ multiplex PCR. This table has about 40,000 clones, 75% to 90% appearing once. Patients all relapsed after autologous stem cell transplantation, and there was variation in brentuximab vedotin exposure. Germline CDR1 SGHTA, CDR2 FQGTGA. Trimming shortened V by 1 base and J by 2 bases, and 2 bases separated the two germline ends. The CDR3 runs 13 residues. The sequence came from a human donor with classical Hodgkin lymphoma. Sequenced here: peripheral blood mononuclear cells (PBMCs), sampled at baseline. The gene calls are TRBV7-3 and TRBJ2-2; D gene ambiguous. CDR3 sequence (DNA): TGTGCCAGCAGCTTAATCAACACCGGGGAGCTGTTTTTT. Translating it yields CASSLINTGELFF. Full variable domain (outside the CDR3, taken from reference TRBV7-3 and TRBJ2-2): GAGVSQTPSNKVTEKGKYVELRCDPISGHTALYWYRQSLGQGPEFLIYFQGTGAADDSGLPNDRFFAVRPEGSVSTLKIQRTERGDSAVYLCASSLINTGELFFGEGSRLTVL.